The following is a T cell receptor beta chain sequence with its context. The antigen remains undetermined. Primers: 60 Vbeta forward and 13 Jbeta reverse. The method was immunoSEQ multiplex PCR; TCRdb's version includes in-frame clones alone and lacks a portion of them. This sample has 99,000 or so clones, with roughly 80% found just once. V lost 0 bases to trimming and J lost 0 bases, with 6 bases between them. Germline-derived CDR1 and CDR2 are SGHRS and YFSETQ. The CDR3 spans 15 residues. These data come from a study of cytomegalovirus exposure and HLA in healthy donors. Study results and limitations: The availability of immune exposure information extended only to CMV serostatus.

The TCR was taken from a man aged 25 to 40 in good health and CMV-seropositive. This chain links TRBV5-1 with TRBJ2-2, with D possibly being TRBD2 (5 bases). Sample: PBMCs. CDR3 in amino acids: CASSLELANTGELFF. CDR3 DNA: TGCGCCAGCAGCTTGGAACTAGCGAACACCGGGGAGCTGTTTTTT.